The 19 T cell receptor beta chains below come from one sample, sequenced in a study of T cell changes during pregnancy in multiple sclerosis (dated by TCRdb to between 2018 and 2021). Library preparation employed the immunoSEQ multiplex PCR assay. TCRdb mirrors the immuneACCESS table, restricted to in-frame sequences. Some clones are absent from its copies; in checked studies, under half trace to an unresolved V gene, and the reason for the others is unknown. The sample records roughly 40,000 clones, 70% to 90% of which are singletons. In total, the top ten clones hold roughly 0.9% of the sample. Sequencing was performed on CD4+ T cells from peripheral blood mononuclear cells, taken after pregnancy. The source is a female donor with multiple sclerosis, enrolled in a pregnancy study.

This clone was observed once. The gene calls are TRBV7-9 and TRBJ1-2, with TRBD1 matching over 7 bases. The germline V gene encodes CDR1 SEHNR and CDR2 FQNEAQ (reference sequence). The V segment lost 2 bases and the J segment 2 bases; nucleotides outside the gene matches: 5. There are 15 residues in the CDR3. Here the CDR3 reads CASSLTQQGNYGYTF. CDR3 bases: TGTGCCAGCAGCTTAACCCAACAGGGGAACTATGGCTACACCTTC.

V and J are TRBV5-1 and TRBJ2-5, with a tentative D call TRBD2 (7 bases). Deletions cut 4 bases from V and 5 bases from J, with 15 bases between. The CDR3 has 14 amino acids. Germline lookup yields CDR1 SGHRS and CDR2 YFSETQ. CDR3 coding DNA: TGCGCCAGCAGCCCCGGCGGGGGCCAGGAGACCCAGTACTTC. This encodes CASSPGGGQETQYF.

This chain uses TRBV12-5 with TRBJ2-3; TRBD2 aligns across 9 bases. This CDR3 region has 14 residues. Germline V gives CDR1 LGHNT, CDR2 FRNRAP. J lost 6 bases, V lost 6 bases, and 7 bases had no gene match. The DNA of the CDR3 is TGTGCTAGTGGCCAAATGACTAGCGGTGATACGCAGTATTTT. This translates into CASGQMTSGDTQYF.

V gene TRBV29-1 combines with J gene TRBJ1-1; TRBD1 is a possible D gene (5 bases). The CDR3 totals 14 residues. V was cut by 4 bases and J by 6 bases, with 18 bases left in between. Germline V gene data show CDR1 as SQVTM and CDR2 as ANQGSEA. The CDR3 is CSVGDSRARSEAFF. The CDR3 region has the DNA TGCAGCGTTGGTGACAGTCGTGCCAGATCTGAAGCTTTCTTT.

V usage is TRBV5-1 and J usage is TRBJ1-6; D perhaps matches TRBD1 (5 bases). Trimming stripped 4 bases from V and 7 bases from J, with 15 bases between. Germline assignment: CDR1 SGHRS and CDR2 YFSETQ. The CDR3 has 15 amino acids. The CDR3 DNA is TGCGCCAGCAGCCCCGCGTCAGGGATAAATTCACCCCTCCACTTT. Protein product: CASSPASGINSPLHF.

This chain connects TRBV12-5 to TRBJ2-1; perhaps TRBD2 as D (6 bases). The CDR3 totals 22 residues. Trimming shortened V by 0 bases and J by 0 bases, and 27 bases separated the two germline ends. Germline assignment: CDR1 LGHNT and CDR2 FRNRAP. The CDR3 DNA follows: TGTGCTAGTGGTTTGGTACGGGATGGGACTTCGTGGCCCTCCTACTCCTACAATGAGCAGTTCTTC. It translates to CASGLVRDGTSWPSYSYNEQFF.

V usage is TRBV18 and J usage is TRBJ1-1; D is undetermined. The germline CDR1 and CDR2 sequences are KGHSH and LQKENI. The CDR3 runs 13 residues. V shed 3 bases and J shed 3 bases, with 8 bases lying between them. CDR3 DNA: TGTGCCAGCTCACCGACCCGGGACACTGAAGCTTTCTTT. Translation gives CASSPTRDTEAFF. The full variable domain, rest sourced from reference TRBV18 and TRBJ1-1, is NAGVMQNPRHLVRRRGQEARLRCSPMKGHSHVYWYRQLPEEGLKFMVYLQKENIIDESGMPKERFSAEFPKEGPSILRIQQVVRGDSAAYFCASSPTRDTEAFFGQGTRLTVV.

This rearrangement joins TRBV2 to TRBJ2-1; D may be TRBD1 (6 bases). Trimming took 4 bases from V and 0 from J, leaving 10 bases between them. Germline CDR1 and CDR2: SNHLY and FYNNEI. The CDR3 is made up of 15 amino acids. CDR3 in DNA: TGTGCCAGCAGTGGGGGGCCGCGCTCCTACAATGAGCAGTTCTTC. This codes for CASSGGPRSYNEQFF.

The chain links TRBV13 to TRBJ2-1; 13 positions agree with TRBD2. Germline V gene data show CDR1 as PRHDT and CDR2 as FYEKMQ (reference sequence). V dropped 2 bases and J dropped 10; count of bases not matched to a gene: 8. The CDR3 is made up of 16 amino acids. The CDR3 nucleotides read TGTGCCAGCAGCTTATCCCTCCGGACTAGCGGGGGAGAGCAGTTCTTC. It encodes CASSLSLRTSGGEQFF. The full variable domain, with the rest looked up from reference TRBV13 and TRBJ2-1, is AAGVIQSPRHLIKEKRETATLKCYPIPRHDTVYWYQQGPGQDPQFLISFYEKMQSDKGSIPDRFSAQQFSDYHSELNMSSLELGDSALYFCASSLSLRTSGGEQFFGPGTRLTVL.

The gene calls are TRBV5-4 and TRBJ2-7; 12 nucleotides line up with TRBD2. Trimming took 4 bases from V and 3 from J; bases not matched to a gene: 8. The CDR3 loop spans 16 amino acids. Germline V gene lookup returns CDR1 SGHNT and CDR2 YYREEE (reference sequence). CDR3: CASSPGLAGQGYEQYF. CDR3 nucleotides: TGTGCCAGCAGCCCAGGACTAGCGGGGCAGGGCTACGAGCAGTACTTC.

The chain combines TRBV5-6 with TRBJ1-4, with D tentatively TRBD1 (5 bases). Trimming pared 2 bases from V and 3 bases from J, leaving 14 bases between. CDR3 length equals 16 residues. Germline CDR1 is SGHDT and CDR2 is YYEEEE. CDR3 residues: CASSFLAPGANEKLFF. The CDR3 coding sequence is TGTGCCAGCAGCTTCTTGGCCCCGGGGGCTAATGAAAAACTGTTTTTT.

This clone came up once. The CDR3 protein is CASSLGGGQKLFF. CDR3 coding DNA: TGTGCCAGCAGCTTGGGGGGGGGCCAAAAACTGTTTTTT. This rearrangement joins TRBV7-2 to TRBJ1-4, with a weak D call TRBD1 (6 bases). V was cut by 3 bases and J by 9 bases, with 11 bases left in between. CDR3 length: 13 residues. Germline V gives CDR1 SGHTA, CDR2 FQGNSA.

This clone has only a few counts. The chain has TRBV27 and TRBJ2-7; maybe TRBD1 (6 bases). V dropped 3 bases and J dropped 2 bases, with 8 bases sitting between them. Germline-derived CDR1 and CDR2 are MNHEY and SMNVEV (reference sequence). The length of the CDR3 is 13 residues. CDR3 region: CASSFSGAYEQYF. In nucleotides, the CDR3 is TGTGCCAGCAGTTTCTCAGGGGCCTACGAGCAGTACTTC.

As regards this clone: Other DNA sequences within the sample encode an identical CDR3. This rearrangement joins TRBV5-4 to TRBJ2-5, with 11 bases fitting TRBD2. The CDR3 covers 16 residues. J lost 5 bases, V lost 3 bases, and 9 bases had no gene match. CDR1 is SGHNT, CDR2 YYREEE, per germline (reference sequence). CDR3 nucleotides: TGTGCCAGCAGCTCCACCTCGACTAGCGGGGCGGAGACCCAGTACTTC. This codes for CASSSTSTSGAETQYF.

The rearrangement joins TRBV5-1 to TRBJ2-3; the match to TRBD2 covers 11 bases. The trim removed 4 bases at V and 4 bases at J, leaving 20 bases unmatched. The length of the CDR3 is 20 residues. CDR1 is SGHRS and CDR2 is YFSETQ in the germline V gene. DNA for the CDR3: TGCGCCAGCAGCCCATTGGGTAGCGGGGGGGCCGGGGAGGGCCCAGATACGCAGTATTTT. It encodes CASSPLGSGGAGEGPDTQYF.

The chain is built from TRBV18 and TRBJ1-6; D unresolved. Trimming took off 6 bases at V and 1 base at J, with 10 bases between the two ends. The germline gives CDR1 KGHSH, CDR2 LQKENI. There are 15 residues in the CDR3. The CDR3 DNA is TGTGCCAGCTCCCGAGAGGTTTCCTATAATTCACCCCTCCACTTT. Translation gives CASSREVSYNSPLHF. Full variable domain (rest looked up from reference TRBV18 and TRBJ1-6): NAGVMQNPRHLVRRRGQEARLRCSPMKGHSHVYWYRQLPEEGLKFMVYLQKENIIDESGMPKERFSAEFPKEGPSILRIQQVVRGDSAAYFCASSREVSYNSPLHFGNGTRLTVT.

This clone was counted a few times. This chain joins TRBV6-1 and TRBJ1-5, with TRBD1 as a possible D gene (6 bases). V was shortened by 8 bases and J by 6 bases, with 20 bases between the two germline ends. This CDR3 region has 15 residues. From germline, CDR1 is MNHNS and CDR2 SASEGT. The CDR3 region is CASRSGEGEGQPQHF. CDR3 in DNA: TGTGCCAGCCGCTCGGGGGAGGGGGAGGGTCAGCCCCAGCATTTT.

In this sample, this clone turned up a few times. Written as DNA, the CDR3 is TGTGCCAGCAGCTTTGGACAGCCGAACACTGAAGCTTTCTTT. It is translated as CASSFGQPNTEAFF. The chain employs TRBV5-6 and TRBJ1-1; D possibly corresponds to TRBD1 (6 bases). The ends were cut back, 2 bases at V and 1 base at J, with 9 bases in the middle. CDR1 is SGHDT and CDR2 is YYEEEE in the germline V gene. This CDR3 comprises 14 residues.

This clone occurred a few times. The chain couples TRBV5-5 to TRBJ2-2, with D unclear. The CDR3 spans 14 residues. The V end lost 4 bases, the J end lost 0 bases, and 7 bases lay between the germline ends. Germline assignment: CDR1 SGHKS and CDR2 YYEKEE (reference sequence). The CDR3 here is CASSPLSNTGELFF. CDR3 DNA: TGTGCCAGCAGCCCCCTATCGAACACCGGGGAGCTGTTTTTT.